This T cell receptor (beta chain) was identified during a study of T-cell reconstitution after alpha-beta-depleted transplantation in children. Study-level points and caveats: Several hundred graft clones that had expanded were reportedly the source of alpha-beta T cells about two months after transplant. Elevated TCRbeta diversity at day 60 was traced, in some patients, to surviving recipient T cells and thymic progenitors. Newly produced T cells mostly provided counts and TCRbeta diversity after one year, as hyperexpanded clones declined.

The authors prepared the TCRbeta library with unique molecular identifiers. Each CDR3 protein gets one entry after TCRdb re-called the PCR reads with MiXCR. In the table there are 400,000 to 550,000 distinct CDR3 sequences, approximately 10% of which are singletons. This clonotype was observed a handful of times. Its antigen is not identified. Germline V gene sequence: CDR1 LGHNA, CDR2 YSLEER. The CDR3 is 13 amino acids. V lost 0 bases, J lost 6 bases, and 8 bases lay in between. Sample: PBMCs, taken before TCRalphabeta/CD19-depleted stem cell transplant. The clonotype was recovered from a child aged 2 to 15 with inherited bone marrow failure, due to receive a stem cell transplant. The chain uses TRBV4-3 and TRBJ1-2; D not certain. The CDR3 nucleotides read TGCGCCAGCAGCCAAGAAGTGAGCCATGGCTACACCTTC. Protein product: CASSQEVSHGYTF.